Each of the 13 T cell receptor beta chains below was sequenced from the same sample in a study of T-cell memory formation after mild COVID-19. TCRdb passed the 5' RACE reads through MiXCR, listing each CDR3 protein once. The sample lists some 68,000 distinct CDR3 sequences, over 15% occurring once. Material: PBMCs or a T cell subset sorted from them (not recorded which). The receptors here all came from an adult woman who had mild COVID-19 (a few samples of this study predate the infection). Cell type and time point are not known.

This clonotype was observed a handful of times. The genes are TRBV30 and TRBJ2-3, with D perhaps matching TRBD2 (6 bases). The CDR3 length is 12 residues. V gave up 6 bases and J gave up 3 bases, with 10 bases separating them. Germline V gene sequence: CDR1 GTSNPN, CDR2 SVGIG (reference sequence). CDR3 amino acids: CACARGTDTQYF. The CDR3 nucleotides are TGTGCCTGTGCCCGGGGGACAGATACGCAGTATTTT.

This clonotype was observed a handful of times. This CDR3 reads CASSEVLGTSVYEQYF. CDR3 bases: TGTGCCAGCAGTGAGGTCCTCGGGACTAGCGTATACGAGCAGTACTTC. The chain joins TRBV2 to TRBJ2-7; TRBD2 agrees at 10 bases. Germline CDR1 is SNHLY and CDR2 is FYNNEI. The CDR3 runs 16 residues. Trimming cost V 3 bases and J 4 bases; bases outside gene matches: 9.

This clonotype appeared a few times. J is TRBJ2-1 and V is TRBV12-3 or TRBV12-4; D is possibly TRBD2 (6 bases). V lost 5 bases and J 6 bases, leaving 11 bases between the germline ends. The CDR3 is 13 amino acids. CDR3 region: CASSPRTINEQFF. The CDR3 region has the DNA TGTGCCAGCAGTCCAAGGACTATCAATGAGCAGTTCTTC.

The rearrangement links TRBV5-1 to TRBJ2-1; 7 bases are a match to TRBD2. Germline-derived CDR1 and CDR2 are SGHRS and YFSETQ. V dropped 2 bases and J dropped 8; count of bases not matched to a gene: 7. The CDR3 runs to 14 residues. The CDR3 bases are TGCGCCAGCAGCTTAGGCCAGGGAGGGGATGAGCAGTTCTTC. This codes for CASSLGQGGDEQFF.

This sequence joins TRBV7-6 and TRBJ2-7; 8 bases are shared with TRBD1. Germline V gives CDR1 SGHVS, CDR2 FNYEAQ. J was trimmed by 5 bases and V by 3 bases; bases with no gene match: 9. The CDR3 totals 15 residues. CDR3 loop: CASSLTGAKRDEQYF. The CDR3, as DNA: TGTGCCAGCAGCTTGACAGGGGCGAAGCGGGACGAGCAGTACTTC.

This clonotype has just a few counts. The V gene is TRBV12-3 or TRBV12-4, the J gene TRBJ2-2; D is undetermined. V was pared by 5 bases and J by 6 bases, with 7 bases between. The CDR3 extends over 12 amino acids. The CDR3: CASSHGAGELFF. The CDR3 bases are TGTGCCAGCAGTCACGGTGCCGGGGAGCTGTTTTTT.

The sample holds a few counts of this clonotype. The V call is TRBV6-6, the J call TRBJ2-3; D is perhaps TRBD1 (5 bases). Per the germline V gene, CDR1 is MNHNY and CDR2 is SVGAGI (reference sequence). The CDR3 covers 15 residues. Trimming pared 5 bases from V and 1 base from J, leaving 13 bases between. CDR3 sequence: CASSPQETRTDTQYF. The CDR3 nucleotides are TGTGCCAGCAGTCCACAGGAGACCCGCACAGATACGCAGTATTTT.

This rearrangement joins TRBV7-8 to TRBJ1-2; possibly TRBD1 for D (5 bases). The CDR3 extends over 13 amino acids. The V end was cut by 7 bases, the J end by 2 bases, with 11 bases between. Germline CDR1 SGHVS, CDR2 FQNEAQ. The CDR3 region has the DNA TGTGCCAGCACCCCCCGGGACAACTATGGCTACACCTTC. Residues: CASTPRDNYGYTF.

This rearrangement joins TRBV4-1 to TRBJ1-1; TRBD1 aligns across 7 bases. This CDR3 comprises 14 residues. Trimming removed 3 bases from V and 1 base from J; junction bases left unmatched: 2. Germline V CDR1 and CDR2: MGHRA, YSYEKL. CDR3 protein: CASSHRTGNTEAFF. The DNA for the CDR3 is TGCGCCAGCAGCCACAGGACAGGGAACACTGAAGCTTTCTTT.

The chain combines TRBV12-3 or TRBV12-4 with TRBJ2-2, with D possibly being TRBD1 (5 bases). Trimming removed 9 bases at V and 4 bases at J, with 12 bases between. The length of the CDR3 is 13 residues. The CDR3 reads CASVDSSTGELFF. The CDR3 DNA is TGTGCCAGTGTAGACAGTTCCACCGGGGAGCTGTTTTTT.

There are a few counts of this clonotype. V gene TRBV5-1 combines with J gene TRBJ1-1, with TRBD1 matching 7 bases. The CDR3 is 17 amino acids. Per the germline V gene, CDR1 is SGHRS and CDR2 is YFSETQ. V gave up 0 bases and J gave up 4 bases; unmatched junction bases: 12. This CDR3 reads CASSLEARGQLSTEAFF. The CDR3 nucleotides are TGCGCCAGCAGCTTGGAAGCGAGGGGGCAATTGAGCACTGAAGCTTTCTTT.

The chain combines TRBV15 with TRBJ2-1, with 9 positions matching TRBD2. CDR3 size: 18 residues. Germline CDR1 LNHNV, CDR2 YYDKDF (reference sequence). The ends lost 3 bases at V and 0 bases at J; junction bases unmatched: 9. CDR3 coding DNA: TGTGCCACCAGCAGCCCAGGTATGACTAGCGGCTCCTACAATGAGCAGTTCTTC. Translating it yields CATSSPGMTSGSYNEQFF.

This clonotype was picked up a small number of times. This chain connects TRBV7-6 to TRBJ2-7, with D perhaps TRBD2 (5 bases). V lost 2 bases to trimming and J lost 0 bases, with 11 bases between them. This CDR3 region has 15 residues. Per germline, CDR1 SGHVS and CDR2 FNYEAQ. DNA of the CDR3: TGTGCCAGCAGCTTATCCGGGGATAGCTCCTACGAGCAGTACTTC. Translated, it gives CASSLSGDSSYEQYF.